This TCR beta chain was obtained from a study of blood T cell repertoires in COVID-19. The method was immunoSEQ multiplex PCR; TCRdb's version includes in-frame clones alone and lacks a portion of them. The table lists 60,000 to 75,000 clones, around 80% of them singletons. Germline-derived CDR1 and CDR2 are MNHEY and SVGAGI. The ends were cut back, 0 bases at V and 7 bases at J, with 13 bases in the middle. This CDR3 is 14 amino acids long. This receptor was obtained from a human donor in a cohort sampled during active COVID-19. V gene TRBV6-5 combines with J gene TRBJ2-7; possible D gene TRBD1, 6 bases. Sequenced input: peripheral blood. The DNA of the CDR3 is TGTGCCAGCAGTTACTCGATGGGGGCTTGGGAGCAGTACTTC. It codes for CASSYSMGAWEQYF.